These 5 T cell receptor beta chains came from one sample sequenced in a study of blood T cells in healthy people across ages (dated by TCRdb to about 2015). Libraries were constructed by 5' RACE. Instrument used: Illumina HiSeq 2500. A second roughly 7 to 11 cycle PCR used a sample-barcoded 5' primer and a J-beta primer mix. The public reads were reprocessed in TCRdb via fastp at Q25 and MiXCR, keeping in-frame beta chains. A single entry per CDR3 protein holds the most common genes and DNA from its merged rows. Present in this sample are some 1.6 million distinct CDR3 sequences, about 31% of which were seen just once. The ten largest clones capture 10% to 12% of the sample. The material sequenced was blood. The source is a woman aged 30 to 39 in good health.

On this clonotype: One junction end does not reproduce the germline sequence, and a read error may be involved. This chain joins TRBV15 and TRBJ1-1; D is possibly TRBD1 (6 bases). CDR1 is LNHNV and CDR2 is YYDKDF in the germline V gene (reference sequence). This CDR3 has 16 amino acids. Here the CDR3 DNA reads TGTGCCACCAGCCCGAAGGGGGTAAGAATGAACACTGAAGTTTTCTTT. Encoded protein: CATSPKGVRMNTEVFF.

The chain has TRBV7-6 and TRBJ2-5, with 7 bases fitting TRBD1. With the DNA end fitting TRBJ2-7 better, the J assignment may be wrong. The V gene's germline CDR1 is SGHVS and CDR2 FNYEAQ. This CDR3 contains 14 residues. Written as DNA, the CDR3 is TGTGCCAGCAGCAAGACCGGGACAGTCAACGAGCAGTACTTC. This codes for CASSKTGTVNEQYF.

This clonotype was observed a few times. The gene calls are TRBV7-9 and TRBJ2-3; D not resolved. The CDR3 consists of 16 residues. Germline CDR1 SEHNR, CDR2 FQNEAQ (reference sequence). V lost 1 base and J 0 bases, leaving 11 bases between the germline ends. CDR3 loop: CASSLEFTSSTDTQYF. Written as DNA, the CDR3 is TGTGCCAGCAGCTTAGAGTTCACCTCGAGCACAGATACGCAGTATTTT.

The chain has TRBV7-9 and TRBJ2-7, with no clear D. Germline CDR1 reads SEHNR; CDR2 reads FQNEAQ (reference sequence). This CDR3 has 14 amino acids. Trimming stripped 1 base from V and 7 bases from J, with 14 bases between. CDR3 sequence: CASSLDWVRTEQYF. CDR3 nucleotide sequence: TGTGCCAGCAGCTTAGACTGGGTGAGGACGGAGCAGTACTTC. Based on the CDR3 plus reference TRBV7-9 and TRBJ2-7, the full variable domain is DTGVSQNPRHKITKRGQNVTFRCDPISEHNRLYWYRQTLGQGPEFLTYFQNEAQLEKSRLLSDRFSAERPKGSFSTLEIQRTEQGDSAMYLCASSLDWVRTEQYFGPGTRLTVT.

CDR3 sequence: CSVPRTEGYTF. The CDR3 DNA reads TGCAGCGTCCCAAGGACAGAAGGCTACACCTTC. The V and J genes are TRBV29-1 and TRBJ1-2, with TRBD1 as a possible D gene (6 bases). The CDR3 spans 11 residues. V was trimmed by 6 bases and J by 8 bases, leaving 13 bases between them. Germline V gives CDR1 SQVTM, CDR2 ANQGSEA.